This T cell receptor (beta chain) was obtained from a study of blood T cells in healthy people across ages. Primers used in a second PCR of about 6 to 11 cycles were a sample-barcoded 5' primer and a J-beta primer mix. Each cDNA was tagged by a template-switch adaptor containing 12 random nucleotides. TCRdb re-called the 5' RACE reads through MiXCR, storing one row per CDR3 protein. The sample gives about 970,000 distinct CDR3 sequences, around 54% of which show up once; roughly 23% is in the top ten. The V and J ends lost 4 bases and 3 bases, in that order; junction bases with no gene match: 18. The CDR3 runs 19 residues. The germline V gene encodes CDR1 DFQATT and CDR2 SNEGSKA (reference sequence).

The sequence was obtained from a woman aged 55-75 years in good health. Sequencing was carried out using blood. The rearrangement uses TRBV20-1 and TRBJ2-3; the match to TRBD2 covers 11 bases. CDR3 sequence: CSAIPPNSGREFWTDTQYF. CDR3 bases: TGCAGTGCTATCCCCCCAAATAGCGGGAGGGAGTTTTGGACAGATACGCAGTATTTT.